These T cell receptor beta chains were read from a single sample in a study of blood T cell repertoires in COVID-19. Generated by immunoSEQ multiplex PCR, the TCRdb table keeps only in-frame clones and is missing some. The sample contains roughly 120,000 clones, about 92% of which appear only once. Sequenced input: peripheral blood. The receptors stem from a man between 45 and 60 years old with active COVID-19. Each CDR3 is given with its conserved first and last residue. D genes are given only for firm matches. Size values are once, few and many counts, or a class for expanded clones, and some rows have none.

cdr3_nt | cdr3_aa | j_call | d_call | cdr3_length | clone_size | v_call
TGTGCCAGCAGCTTATGGGGCAGGAAGGTAATGGACTATGGCTACACCTTC | CASSLWGRKVMDYGYTF | TRBJ1-2 | NA | 17 | NA | TRBV11-2
TGTGCCAGCAGCTCCCAAGGGACAGCTGGAAACACCATATATTTT | CASSSQGTAGNTIYF | TRBJ1-3 | TRBD1 | 15 | NA | TRBV7-6
TGTGCCAGTAGTATACGGACAGGGGGCTCACCCCTCCACTTT | CASSIRTGGSPLHF | TRBJ1-6 | TRBD1 | 14 | NA | TRBV19
TGTGCCAGCAGCTTTGGTCAGGGTACAACTAATGAAAAACTGTTTTTT | CASSFGQGTTNEKLFF | TRBJ1-4 | NA | 16 | NA | TRBV7-9
TGTGCCACCCGCGGGACCAAAAGCGATGAGCAGTTCTTC | CATRGTKSDEQFF | TRBJ2-1 | NA | 13 | NA | TRBV24-1
TGTGCCAGCAGTGAAAACAGGGTTGCTAATGAAAAACTGTTTTTT | CASSENRVANEKLFF | TRBJ1-4 | NA | 15 | NA | TRBV6-1
TGTGCCAGCAGCCAAGTTAGCTCTTGGTACTTC | CASSQVSSWYF | TRBJ2-5 | NA | 11 | once | TRBV3-1/TRBV3-2
TGTGCCAGTAGTATACAGGGACAGGGGAAGACCCAGTACTTC | CASSIQGQGKTQYF | TRBJ2-5 | TRBD1 | 14 | few | TRBV19
TGCGCCAGCAGACGGGTCGAAGGACAGGGGGTAGGAGGCGAGCAGTACTTC | CASRRVEGQGVGGEQYF | TRBJ2-7 | TRBD1 | 17 | once | TRBV4-1
TGTGCCAGCAGCTTTAAGCGGGGCTCCTACAATGAGCAGTTCTTC | CASSFKRGSYNEQFF | TRBJ2-1 | TRBD2 | 15 | NA | TRBV7-2
TGTGCCAGCAGCACCTGGGCCGAAGCTTTCTTT | CASSTWAEAFF | TRBJ1-1 | NA | 11 | NA | TRBV2
TGTGCCAGCACCGTAGACAGCCTGAACACTGAAGCTTTCTTT | CASTVDSLNTEAFF | TRBJ1-1 | NA | 14 | NA | TRBV6-5
TGCAGCGTTGATCGGACAGGGGGAGGTGACTATGGCTACACCTTC | CSVDRTGGGDYGYTF | TRBJ1-2 | TRBD1 | 15 | NA | TRBV29-1
TGTGCCAGCAGCGGCCAGGGGGTATATGGACCCCTCCACTTT | CASSGQGVYGPLHF | TRBJ1-6 | TRBD1 | 14 | NA | TRBV7-2
TGTGCCAGCAGCTCCGAGGGGACAGGGGGCGGGGAGCTGTTTTTT | CASSSEGTGGGELFF | TRBJ2-2 | TRBD1 | 15 | once | TRBV11-3
TGCAGCGTTGAAGACACAGCGGGAGTCACCGGGGAGCTGTTTTTT | CSVEDTAGVTGELFF | TRBJ2-2 | TRBD2 | 15 | NA | TRBV29-1
TGTGCCAGCAGCAAAGCACACAAACAGGGTTCCGGGGAGCTGTTTTTT | CASSKAHKQGSGELFF | TRBJ2-2 | NA | 16 | NA | TRBV21-1